This paragraph reports one T cell receptor beta chain. Only one count was recorded for this clone. No antigen is known for it. The sample holds no much larger clone one base away, and base qualities are not on file. TCRbeta CDR3 regions were amplified from genomic DNA using the immunoSEQ Assay, a bias-controlled multiplex PCR. The authors processed their data as follows. Nucleated cell counts per sample were estimated from amplification of reference gene primers within the assay. Sequence reads were collapsed and filtered to measure the absolute abundance of every unique TCRbeta CDR3 rearrangement. For each sample, productive Simpson clonality was calculated as the square root of Simpson's diversity index over productive rearrangements. Imported from immuneACCESS, the table was reduced by TCRdb to in-frame sequences with V and J called. These copies leave out some clones; in studies compared against another copy, an unresolved V gene accounts for under half, and the cause of the remainder is not known. V and J calls and clone size are as listed in that table; D and trimming were resolved from the DNA. This sample gives fewer than 350,000 clones in total; 86% of them show up just once. Together, the top ten hold about 12% of the sample.

This record belongs to a study of blood T cell repertoires in COVID-19 (dated by TCRdb to 2018 to 2020). A note on the overall study: The collaborator samples originated in the United States, Italy and Spain and spanned the acute and convalescent phases of COVID-19. Where available, HLA class I and class II types were taken from metadata supplied by the sample provider and were not determined by assay-based typing. Subjects who had been exposed to COVID-19, were actively infected with it, or had recovered from it provided the deeply sampled blood TCRbeta repertoires that made up the dataset. The repertoires were released in a freely available public database meant as a resource for research on the immune response to SARS-CoV-2. Samples were obtained from the ongoing ImmuneRACE study (first 160 participants) and from about 1,300 subjects provided by 6 global collaborators. Nearly every sample came with metadata listing a de-identified subject ID, COVID-19 status, age in years and sex. The material from the prospective study consisted of cDNA or gDNA derived from T cells, B-cell-depleted T cells, or PBMCs.

The paper as a whole reports these results and caveats: Clinical and demographic metadata were provided uncurated, with the amount varying by source and participant.

Based on the germline V gene, the CDR1 and CDR2 sequences are SNHLY and FYNNEI. The trim is 2 bases for V and 3 bases for J, with a gap of 11 bases between the germline ends. Reading from cysteine to phenylalanine, the CDR3 counts 14 amino acids. Here the CDR3 DNA is all that survives: 42 bases in frame from base 1. One collaborating source in Seattle enrolled patients while the patients were actively infected and followed the patients over time throughout the course of disease. Each collaborating institution followed its own protocols to collect whole blood in K2EDTA tubes. For TCRbeta analysis, collaborators shipped samples as frozen whole blood, isolated PBMCs, or DNA extracted from either of those sample types.

The sequence links TRBV2 to TRBJ2-7; the D gene identity is not certain. The sequenced sample consisted of peripheral blood. This TCR derives from a woman between 25 and 40 years old with COVID-19, enrolled during active disease. The nucleotide sequence is given as TGTGCCAGCAGTGAATCCGGGTCCTACTACGAGCAGTACTTC. The encoded protein is CASSESGSYYEQYF.